This T cell receptor beta chain was found in a study of blood T cell repertoires in COVID-19. The table came from immunoSEQ multiplex PCR; TCRdb's copy has only in-frame clones and leaves some out. This sample carries fewer than 350,000 clones, approximately 84% of them seen once, and the ten largest clones take around 2.1%. CDR1 and CDR2 from the germline V gene are SQVTM and ANQGSEA. The CDR3 length is 12 residues. Unmatched junction bases numbered 4, after V lost 7 bases and J lost 5 bases. The material sequenced was peripheral blood. This receptor was identified in a woman aged 25 to 39 who had recovered from COVID-19. The J gene is TRBJ1-4, the V gene TRBV29-1; TRBD1 matches 7 bases. The CDR3 DNA is TGCAGCGCCCGGACAGGAAATGAAAAACTGTTTTTT. Its translation is CSARTGNEKLFF.